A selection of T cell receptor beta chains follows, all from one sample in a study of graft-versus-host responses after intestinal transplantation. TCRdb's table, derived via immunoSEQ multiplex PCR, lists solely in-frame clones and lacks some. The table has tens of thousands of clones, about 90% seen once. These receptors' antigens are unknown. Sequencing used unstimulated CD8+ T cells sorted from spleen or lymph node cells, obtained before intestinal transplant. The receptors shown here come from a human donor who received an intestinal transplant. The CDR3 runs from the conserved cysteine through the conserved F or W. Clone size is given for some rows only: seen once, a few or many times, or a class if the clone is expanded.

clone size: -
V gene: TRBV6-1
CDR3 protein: CATSFYEQYF

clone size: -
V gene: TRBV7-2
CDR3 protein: CASSLESGQGNQPQHF

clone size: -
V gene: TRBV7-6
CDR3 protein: CASSSRQGTRNEQFF

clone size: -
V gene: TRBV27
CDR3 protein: CASSLKGTSGTYEQYF

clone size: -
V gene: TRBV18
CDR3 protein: CASSPTGGNYGYTF

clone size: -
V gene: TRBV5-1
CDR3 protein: CASSLENSGGFTDTQYF

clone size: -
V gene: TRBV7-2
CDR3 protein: CASSATLAGFTDTQYF

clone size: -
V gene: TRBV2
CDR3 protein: CASTPEGQGYNEQFF

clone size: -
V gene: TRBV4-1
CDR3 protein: CASSPILTSETYNEQFF

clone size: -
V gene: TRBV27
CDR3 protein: CASSLAGAYYNEQFF

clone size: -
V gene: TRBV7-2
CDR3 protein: CASSSNRDSYYEQYF

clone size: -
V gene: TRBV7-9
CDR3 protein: CAGTGEGRGYTF

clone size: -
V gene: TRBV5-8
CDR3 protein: CAGGVAGRLADEQYF

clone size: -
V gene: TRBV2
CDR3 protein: CASRTQGTNEKLFF

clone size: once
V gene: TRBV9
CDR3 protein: CASSPGLAGGSLYNEQFF

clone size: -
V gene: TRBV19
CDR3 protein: CASSITRTEKLFF

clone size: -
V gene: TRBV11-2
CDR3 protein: CASSLASLAGANTGELFF

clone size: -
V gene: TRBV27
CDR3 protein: CASGLSGGAYNEQFF

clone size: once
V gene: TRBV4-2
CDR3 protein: CASSQGTSYEQYF

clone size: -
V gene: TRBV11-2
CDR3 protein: CASSPTGGLRTIRYTF

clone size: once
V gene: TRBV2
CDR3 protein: CASLLDSSYEQYF

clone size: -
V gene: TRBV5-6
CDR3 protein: CASSELSTGLEETQYF

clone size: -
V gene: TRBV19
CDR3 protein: CASSTHQGNEQFF

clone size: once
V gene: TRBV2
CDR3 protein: CASESSYEQYF

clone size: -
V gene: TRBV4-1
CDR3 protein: CASSQVTGTIKQFF

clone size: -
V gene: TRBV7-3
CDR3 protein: CASSLPSTGVLACSNQPQHF

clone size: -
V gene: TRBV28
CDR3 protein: CASSLSASGNTDTQYF

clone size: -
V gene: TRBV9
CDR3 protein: CASSATSGNQETQYF

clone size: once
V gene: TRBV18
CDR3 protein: CASSPPWVAGGSKNIQYF

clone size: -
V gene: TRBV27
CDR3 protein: CASSLSSGWEYEQYF

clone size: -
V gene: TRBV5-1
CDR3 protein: CASSQRQILSRWFF

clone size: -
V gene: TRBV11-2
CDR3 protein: CASSLGREAHEKLFF

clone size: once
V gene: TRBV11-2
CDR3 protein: CASSPTGTGYGYTF

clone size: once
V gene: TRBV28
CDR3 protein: CASSFQQFNEKLFF

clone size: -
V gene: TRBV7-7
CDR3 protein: CASSLVSPHSQETQYF

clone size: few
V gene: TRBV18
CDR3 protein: CASSPPGGRYEQYF

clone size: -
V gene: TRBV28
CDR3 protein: CASSPADRPNTEAFF

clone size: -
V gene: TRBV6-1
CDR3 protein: CASRGTGEETQYF

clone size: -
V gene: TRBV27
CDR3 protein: CASNLGGGYTGELFF

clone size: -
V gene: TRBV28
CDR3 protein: CASSLVYTGQPQHF

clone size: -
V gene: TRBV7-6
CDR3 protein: CASSPWGQGDEKLFF

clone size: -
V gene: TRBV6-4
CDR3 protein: CASSPEVRSGRRFYEQYF

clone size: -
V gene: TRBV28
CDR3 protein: CASSLFRSGGPRDIQYF

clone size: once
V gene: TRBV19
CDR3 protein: CASKVAGGAYEQYF

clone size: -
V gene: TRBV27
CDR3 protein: CASSLSKPTYEQYF

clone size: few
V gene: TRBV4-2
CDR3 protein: CASSQPRDREDRLFF

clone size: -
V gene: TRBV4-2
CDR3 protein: CASSQGGLSSYNEQFF

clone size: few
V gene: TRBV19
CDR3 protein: CASSQGHEQYF

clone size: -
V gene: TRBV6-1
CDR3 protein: CASSVRLAGFNEQFF

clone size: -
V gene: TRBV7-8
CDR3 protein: CASSLPRGGQETQYF

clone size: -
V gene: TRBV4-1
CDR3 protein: CASSQVGGDNSPLHF

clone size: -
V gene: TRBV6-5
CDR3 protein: CASSLGGGFSNEQFF

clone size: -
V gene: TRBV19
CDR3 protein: CASSLGTGGSEQYF

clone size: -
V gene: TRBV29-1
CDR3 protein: CSVEEMLADNEQFF

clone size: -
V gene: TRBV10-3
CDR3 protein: CAISESPQGGLYEQYF